The 21 T cell receptor beta chains listed next were all sequenced from one sample in a study of response to subunit inactivated influenza vaccine. TCRdb ran MiXCR on the RT-PCR reads and lists one entry per CDR3 protein. The sample carries about 190,000 distinct CDR3 sequences, 13% to 15% recorded once. Sequencing used CD8+ T cells sorted from PBMCs, obtained around 5 days after vaccination. All receptors come from a man in his fifties who received an inactivated influenza vaccine.

V usage is TRBV9 and J usage is TRBJ2-2; 9 nucleotides align to TRBD2. Losses at the gene ends were 3 bases for V and 5 bases for J; bases not matched to a gene: 8. CDR1 is SGDLS, CDR2 YYNGEE, per germline. This CDR3 has 16 amino acids. Here the CDR3 reads CASSGRTSVVTGELFF. The CDR3 DNA reads TGTGCCAGCAGCGGCCGGACTAGCGTAGTAACCGGGGAGCTGTTTTTT.

This clonotype was counted between two and nine times. The J gene is TRBJ2-3, the V gene TRBV24-1; D is undetermined. There are 14 residues in the CDR3. Trimming cost V 1 base and J 3 bases, with 7 bases left between them. Germline V gene data show CDR1 as KGHDR and CDR2 as SFDVKD. The CDR3 is CATSDFMTTDTQYF. The CDR3 DNA is TGTGCCACCAGTGATTTTATGACGACAGATACGCAGTATTTT.

J is TRBJ2-1 and V is TRBV28, with a possible D match to TRBD1 (5 bases). V lost 3 bases to trimming and J lost 5 bases, with 11 bases between them. The CDR3 consists of 14 residues. In germline, CDR1 is MDHEN, CDR2 SYDVKM. The DNA for the CDR3 is TGTGCCAGCAGTTTTATGGACATTGACAATGAGCAGTTCTTC. Translating it yields CASSFMDIDNEQFF.

V usage is TRBV28 and J usage is TRBJ2-6; 7 nucleotides align to TRBD1. CDR1 is MDHEN, CDR2 SYDVKM, per germline. The J segment lost 5 bases and the V segment lost 5 bases, leaving 6 bases of the junction unmatched. This CDR3 comprises 15 residues. The CDR3 sequence: CASSLRQGWANVLTF. CDR3 nucleotides: TGTGCCAGCAGTCTTCGACAGGGTTGGGCCAACGTCCTGACTTTC.

This clonotype has just a few counts. V and J are TRBV12-5 and TRBJ2-7, with D unclear. The CDR3 covers 17 residues. The germline V gene has CDR1 LGHNT and CDR2 FRNRAP. V was shortened by 1 base and J by 1 base, with 17 bases between the two germline ends. CDR3 DNA: TGTGCTAGTGGTTTGGGACCCTGTCCCTGGACGTCCTACGAGCAGTACTTC. Protein sequence: CASGLGPCPWTSYEQYF.

The chain has TRBV4-1 and TRBJ2-1, with D hard to call. The CDR3 has 12 amino acids. The ends were cut back, 3 bases at V and 7 bases at J, with 7 bases in the middle. The germline gives CDR1 MGHRA, CDR2 YSYEKL. CDR3 sequence: CASSHQGNEQFF. CDR3 DNA: TGCGCCAGCAGCCATCAAGGGAATGAGCAGTTCTTC.

This chain joins TRBV24-1 and TRBJ2-5, with D possibly being TRBD2 (7 bases). The germline V gene has CDR1 KGHDR and CDR2 SFDVKD. Between the trimmed V and J ends, which lost 1 base and 5 bases, there was a span of 16 bases. The CDR3 is made up of 16 amino acids. The CDR3 nucleotides read TGTGCCACCAGTGATTTTGTTGAAGCGGGACACGAGACCCAGTACTTC. Encoded protein: CATSDFVEAGHETQYF.

This clonotype was counted a few times. The chain employs TRBV12-3 or TRBV12-4 and TRBJ2-5; D not resolved. The V end was cut by 2 bases, the J end by 5 bases, with 9 bases between. The CDR3 covers 13 residues. CDR3 coding DNA: TGTGCCAGCAGTTTATCCGTAGAGGAGACCCAGTACTTC. It specifies CASSLSVEETQYF.

This clonotype was observed at least ten times. The chain employs TRBV4-1 and TRBJ1-2; D not resolved. Trimming took 3 bases from V and 2 from J, leaving 7 bases between them. Per the germline V gene, CDR1 is MGHRA and CDR2 is YSYEKL. The CDR3 spans 13 residues. CDR3 nucleotide sequence: TGCGCCAGCAGCCAGGAACTCAACTATGGCTACACCTTC. It specifies CASSQELNYGYTF.

The genes are TRBV12-3 or TRBV12-4 and TRBJ1-2; D not certain. The CDR3 loop spans 13 amino acids. The V gene lost 6 bases and the J gene lost 6 bases, with 14 bases spanning the gap. CDR3 bases: TGTGCCAGCAGCCTTACCCCGGGCCATGGCTACACCTTC. It yields the protein CASSLTPGHGYTF.

This clonotype was counted at least ten times. V gene TRBV4-2 combines with J gene TRBJ2-7; 7 bases match TRBD1. The CDR3 covers 17 residues. Germline V gene data show CDR1 as LGHNA and CDR2 as YNFKEQ. The ends lost 4 bases at V and 0 bases at J; junction bases unmatched: 12. CDR3 coding DNA: TGTGCCAGCAGCCCGATCGACAGGGCTTATACCTCCTACGAGCAGTACTTC. Translating gives CASSPIDRAYTSYEQYF.

This clonotype was observed a few times. The chain joins TRBV12-3 or TRBV12-4 to TRBJ2-7; 7 nucleotides line up with TRBD1. With V trimmed by 4 bases and J by 7 bases, 16 bases remained unmatched. This CDR3 comprises 16 residues. The CDR3 here is CASSSLRDSPGLEQYF. CDR3 sequence (DNA): TGTGCCAGCAGTTCCCTCCGGGACAGCCCCGGTTTGGAGCAGTACTTC.

This clonotype showed up just a few times. V is TRBV28 and J is TRBJ1-5; D remains unclear. V was clipped by 7 bases and J by 7 bases, with 14 bases between them. The germline gives CDR1 MDHEN, CDR2 SYDVKM. The CDR3 has 13 amino acids. The chain's CDR3 is CASNMDPGQPQHF. The CDR3 nucleotides read TGTGCCAGCAACATGGACCCGGGGCAGCCCCAGCATTTT.

This clonotype was counted many times. The chain joins TRBV24-1 to TRBJ1-6; the D is unclear. The CDR3 extends over 13 amino acids. V was shortened by 4 bases and J by 7 bases, with 7 bases between the two germline ends. The germline gives CDR1 KGHDR, CDR2 SFDVKD. In DNA form, the CDR3 reads TGTGCCACCAGTGACCACGGCAATTCACCCCTCCACTTT. It encodes CATSDHGNSPLHF.

V gene TRBV2 combines with J gene TRBJ2-2, with D possibly matching TRBD2 (7 bases). V was cut by 9 bases and J by 4 bases, with 21 bases left in between. There are 16 residues in the CDR3. Per germline, CDR1 SNHLY and CDR2 FYNNEI. CDR3 sequence reads: CASQGGERLATGELFF. CDR3 nucleotides: TGTGCCAGTCAAGGGGGGGAGCGCCTGGCCACCGGGGAGCTGTTTTTT.

The genes are TRBV7-6 and TRBJ2-1; D remains unclear. The CDR3 consists of 15 residues. Germline V gene lookup returns CDR1 SGHVS and CDR2 FNYEAQ. The germline V and J ends were trimmed by 1 base and 9 bases, with 16 bases remaining between them. The CDR3 DNA follows: TGTGCCAGCAGCTTAGTTCCGGGTTCCTACGGTGAGCAGTTCTTC. Residues: CASSLVPGSYGEQFF.

The chain uses TRBV18 and TRBJ2-1, with TRBD2 identical over 8 bases. CDR3 length: 15 amino acids. J lost 1 base, V lost 6 bases, and 5 bases had no gene match. The germline gives CDR1 KGHSH, CDR2 LQKENI. The CDR3 here is CASSISGASYNEQFF. The CDR3 bases are TGTGCCAGCTCTATTAGCGGGGCTTCCTACAATGAGCAGTTCTTC.

This clonotype has a handful of counts. This sequence joins TRBV7-8 and TRBJ1-5; D may be TRBD1 (5 bases). The germline gives CDR1 SGHVS, CDR2 FQNEAQ. V was cut by 3 bases and J by 6 bases, with 18 bases left in between. CDR3 length: 16 residues. CDR3 protein: CASSFSPGTLTQPQHF. For the CDR3, the DNA is TGTGCCAGCAGCTTCAGCCCTGGGACTTTAACTCAGCCCCAGCATTTT.

This clonotype was counted many times. The chain links TRBV2 to TRBJ2-7, with a tentative D call TRBD1 (7 bases). CDR1 is SNHLY and CDR2 is FYNNEI in the germline V gene. CDR3 length: 13 amino acids. V gave up 3 bases and J gave up 3 bases, with 9 bases separating them. The CDR3 is CASSDQGGYEQYF. In DNA form, the CDR3 reads TGTGCCAGCAGTGATCAGGGGGGCTACGAGCAGTACTTC. The full variable domain, rest sourced from reference TRBV2 and TRBJ2-7, is EPEVTQTPSHQVTQMGQEVILRCVPISNHLYFYWYRQILGQKVEFLVSFYNNEISEKSEIFDDQFSVERPDGSNFTLKIRSTKLEDSAMYFCASSDQGGYEQYFGPGTRLTVT.

This clonotype appeared once. This sequence joins TRBV13 and TRBJ2-3; D is uncertain. The CDR3 runs to 12 residues. Germline V gene lookup returns CDR1 PRHDT and CDR2 FYEKMQ (reference sequence). V was clipped by 3 bases and J by 3 bases, with 4 bases between them. The CDR3 DNA reads TGTGCCAGCAGCTTCGTGACAGATACGCAGTATTTT. The encoded protein is CASSFVTDTQYF. Together with reference TRBV13 and TRBJ2-3, the CDR3 gives the full variable domain: AAGVIQSPRHLIKEKRETATLKCYPIPRHDTVYWYQQGPGQDPQFLISFYEKMQSDKGSIPDRFSAQQFSDYHSELNMSSLELGDSALYFCASSFVTDTQYFGPGTRLTVL.

The chain joins TRBV4-1 to TRBJ2-2; D gene unclear. Per germline, CDR1 MGHRA and CDR2 YSYEKL. This CDR3 spans 15 amino acids. V was cut by 1 base and J by 1 base, with 7 bases left in between. The DNA of the CDR3 is TGCGCCAGCAGCCAAGGGGCAGGGAACACCGGGGAGCTGTTTTTT. Residues: CASSQGAGNTGELFF.